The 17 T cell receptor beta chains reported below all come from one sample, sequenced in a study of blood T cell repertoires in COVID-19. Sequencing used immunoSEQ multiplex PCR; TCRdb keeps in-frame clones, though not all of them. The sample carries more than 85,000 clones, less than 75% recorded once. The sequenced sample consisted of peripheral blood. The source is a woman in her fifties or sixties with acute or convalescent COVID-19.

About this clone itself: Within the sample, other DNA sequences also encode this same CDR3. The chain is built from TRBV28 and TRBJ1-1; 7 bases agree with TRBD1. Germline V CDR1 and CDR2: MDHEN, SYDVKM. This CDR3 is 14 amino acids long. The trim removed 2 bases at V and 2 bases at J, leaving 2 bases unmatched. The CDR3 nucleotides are TGTGCCAGCAGTTTACGACAGGGAAACACTGAAGCTTTCTTT. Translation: CASSLRQGNTEAFF. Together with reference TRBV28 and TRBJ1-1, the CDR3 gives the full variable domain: DVKVTQSSRYLVKRTGEKVFLECVQDMDHENMFWYRQDPGLGLRLIYFSYDVKMKEKGDIPEGYSVSREKKERFSLILESASTNQTSMYLCASSLRQGNTEAFFGQGTRLTVV.

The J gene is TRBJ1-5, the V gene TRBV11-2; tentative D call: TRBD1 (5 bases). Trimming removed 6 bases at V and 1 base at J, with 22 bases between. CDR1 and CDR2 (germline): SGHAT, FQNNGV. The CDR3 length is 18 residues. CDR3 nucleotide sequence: TGTGCCAGCAGTCACACACCAGGGAATTTAGGAAGCAATCAGCCCCAGCATTTT. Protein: CASSHTPGNLGSNQPQHF.

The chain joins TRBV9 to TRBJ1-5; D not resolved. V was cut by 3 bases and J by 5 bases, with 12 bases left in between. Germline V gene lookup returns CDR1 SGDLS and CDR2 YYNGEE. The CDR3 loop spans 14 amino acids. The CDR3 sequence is CASSAADFYQPQHF. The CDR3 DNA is TGTGCCAGCAGCGCAGCGGACTTTTATCAGCCCCAGCATTTT.

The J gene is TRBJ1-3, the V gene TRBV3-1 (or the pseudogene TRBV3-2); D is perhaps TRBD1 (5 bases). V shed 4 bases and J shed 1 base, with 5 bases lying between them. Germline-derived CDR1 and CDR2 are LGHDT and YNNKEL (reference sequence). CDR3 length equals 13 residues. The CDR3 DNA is TGTGCCAGCAGCCGACAGTCTGGAAACACCATATATTTT. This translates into CASSRQSGNTIYF.

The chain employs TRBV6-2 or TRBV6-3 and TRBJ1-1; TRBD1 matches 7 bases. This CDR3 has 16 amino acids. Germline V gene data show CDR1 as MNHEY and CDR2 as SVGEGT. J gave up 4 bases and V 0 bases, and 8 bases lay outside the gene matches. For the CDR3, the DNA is TGTGCCAGCAGTTACTCGCCACAGGGGATCCGCACTGAAGCTTTCTTT. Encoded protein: CASSYSPQGIRTEAFF.

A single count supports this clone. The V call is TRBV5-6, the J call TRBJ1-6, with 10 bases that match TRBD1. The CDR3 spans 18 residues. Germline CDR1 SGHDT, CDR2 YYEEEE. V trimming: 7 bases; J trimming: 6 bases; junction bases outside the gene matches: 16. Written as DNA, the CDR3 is TGTGCCAGCGGAGAATTTGTGGGGACAGGGGACACTAATTCACCCCTCCACTTT. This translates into CASGEFVGTGDTNSPLHF.

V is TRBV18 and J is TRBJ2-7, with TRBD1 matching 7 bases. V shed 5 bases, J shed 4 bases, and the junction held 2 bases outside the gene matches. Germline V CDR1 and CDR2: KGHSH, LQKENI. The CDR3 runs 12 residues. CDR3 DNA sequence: TGTGCCAGCTCAGAGGGGGCGTACGAGCAGTACTTC. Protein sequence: CASSEGAYEQYF.

CDR3 sequence (DNA): TGCAGTGCTAGTGCTGTATCCAGGGGAAACAATGGCTACACCTTC. It translates to CSASAVSRGNNGYTF. V gene TRBV20-1 combines with J gene TRBJ1-2; D is possibly TRBD1 (6 bases). Germline values: CDR1 DFQATT, CDR2 SNEGSKA (reference sequence). V lost 3 bases, J lost 6 bases, and 20 bases lay in between. The length of the CDR3 is 15 residues.

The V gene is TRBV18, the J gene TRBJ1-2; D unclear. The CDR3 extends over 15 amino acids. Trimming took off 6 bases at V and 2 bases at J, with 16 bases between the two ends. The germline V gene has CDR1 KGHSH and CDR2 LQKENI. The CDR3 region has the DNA TGTGCCAGCTCGCCAAGAATAGAAGTGAACTATGGCTACACCTTC. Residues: CASSPRIEVNYGYTF.

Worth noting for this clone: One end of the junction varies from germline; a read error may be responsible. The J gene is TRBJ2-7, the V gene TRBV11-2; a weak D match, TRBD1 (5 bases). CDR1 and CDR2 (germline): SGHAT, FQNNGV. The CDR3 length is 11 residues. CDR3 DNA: TGTGCCAGCAGCTTTAGGGGCGCGCCGAACTTC. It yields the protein CASSFRGAPNF.

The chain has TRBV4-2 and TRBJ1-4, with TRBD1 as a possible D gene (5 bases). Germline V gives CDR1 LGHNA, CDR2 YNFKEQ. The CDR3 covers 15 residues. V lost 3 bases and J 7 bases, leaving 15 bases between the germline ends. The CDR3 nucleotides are TGTGCCAGCAGCCAGGCCGGGACGGGGGGTGAAAAACTGTTTTTT. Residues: CASSQAGTGGEKLFF.

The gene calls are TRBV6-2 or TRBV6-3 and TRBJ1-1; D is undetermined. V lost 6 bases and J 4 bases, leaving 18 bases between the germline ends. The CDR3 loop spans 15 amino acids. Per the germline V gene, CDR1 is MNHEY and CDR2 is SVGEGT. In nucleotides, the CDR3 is TGTGCCAGCAGCTCAACTGGCGGGAGAGGCACTGAAGCTTTCTTT. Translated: CASSSTGGRGTEAFF.

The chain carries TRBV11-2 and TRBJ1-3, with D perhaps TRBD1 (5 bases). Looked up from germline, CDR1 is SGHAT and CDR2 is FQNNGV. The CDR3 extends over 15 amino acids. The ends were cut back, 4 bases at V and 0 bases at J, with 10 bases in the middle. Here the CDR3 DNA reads TGTGCCAGCAGCTCCTCAGGGTACTCTGGAAACACCATATATTTT. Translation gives CASSSSGYSGNTIYF.

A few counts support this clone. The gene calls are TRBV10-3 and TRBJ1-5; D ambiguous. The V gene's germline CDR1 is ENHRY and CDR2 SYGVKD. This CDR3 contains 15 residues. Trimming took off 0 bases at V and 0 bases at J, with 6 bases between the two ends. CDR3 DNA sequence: TGTGCCATCAGTGAGTCGCCGGGTAGCAATCAGCCCCAGCATTTT. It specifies CAISESPGSNQPQHF.

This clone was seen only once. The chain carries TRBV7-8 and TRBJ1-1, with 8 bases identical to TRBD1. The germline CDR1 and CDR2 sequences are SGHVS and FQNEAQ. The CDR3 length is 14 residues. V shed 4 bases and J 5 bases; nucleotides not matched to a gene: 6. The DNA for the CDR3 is TGTGCCAGCAGCTCCGGGACAGGAAGAACTGAAGCTTTCTTT. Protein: CASSSGTGRTEAFF.

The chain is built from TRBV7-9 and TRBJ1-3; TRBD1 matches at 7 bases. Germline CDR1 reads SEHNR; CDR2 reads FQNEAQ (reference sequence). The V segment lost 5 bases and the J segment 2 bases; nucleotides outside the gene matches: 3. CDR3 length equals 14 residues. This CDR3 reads CASSSTGAGNTIYF. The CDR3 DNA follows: TGTGCCAGCAGCAGCACAGGGGCTGGAAACACCATATATTTT.

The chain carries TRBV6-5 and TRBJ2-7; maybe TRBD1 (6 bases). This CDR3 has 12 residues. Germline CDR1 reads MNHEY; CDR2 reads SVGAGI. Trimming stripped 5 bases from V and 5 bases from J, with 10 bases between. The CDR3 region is CASSPTGNEQYF. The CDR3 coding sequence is TGTGCCAGCAGTCCGACAGGTAACGAGCAGTACTTC.